These 27 T cell receptor beta chains were sequenced from one sample in a study of OX40 agonist ivuxolimab in advanced cancers. Generated by immunoSEQ multiplex PCR, the TCRdb table keeps only in-frame clones and is missing some. The sample consists of around 78,000 clones, around 87% of them appearing once. The sample was CD4+ or CD8+ T cells sorted from blood, taken in a trial of the OX40 agonist ivuxolimab. Receptors were obtained from an adult with an advanced solid tumor such as melanoma, head and neck, liver or kidney cancer.

This rearrangement joins TRBV11-2 to TRBJ1-2; 10 bases line up with TRBD1. The V gene end was trimmed by 5 bases and the J gene end by 8 bases; junction bases not matched to a gene: 8. The germline gives CDR1 SGHAT, CDR2 FQNNGV. The length of the CDR3 is 14 residues. CDR3 sequence: CASSPTGGVSGYTF. CDR3 in DNA: TGTGCCAGCAGCCCGACAGGGGGCGTGAGCGGCTACACCTTC.

The chain is built from TRBV11-2 and TRBJ2-2; possibly TRBD1 for D (6 bases). Trimming cost V 5 bases and J 1 base, with 17 bases left between them. The CDR3 length is 17 residues. Germline V gene sequence: CDR1 SGHAT, CDR2 FQNNGV. CDR3 sequence reads: CASSLNSGTWNTGELFF. For the CDR3, the DNA is TGTGCCAGCAGCCTAAATTCCGGGACATGGAACACCGGGGAGCTGTTTTTT.

The chain is built from TRBV5-1 and TRBJ1-1, with D maybe TRBD1 (6 bases). CDR1 SGHRS and CDR2 YFSETQ come from the germline V gene. The CDR3 has 15 residues. Trimming pared 3 bases from V and 3 bases from J, leaving 15 bases between. The CDR3 DNA reads as TGCGCCAGCAGCTGGAAACAGGGATGGGACACTGAAGCTTTCTTT. Its translation: CASSWKQGWDTEAFF.

CDR3 DNA: TGTGCCAGCAGCCCTTGGGGTGCGAACTACAATGAGCAGTTCTTC. Amino acids: CASSPWGANYNEQFF. V gene TRBV5-5 combines with J gene TRBJ2-1; D gene ambiguous. The CDR3 is made up of 15 amino acids. V lost 4 bases, J lost 3 bases, and 14 bases lay in between. CDR1 SGHKS and CDR2 YYEKEE come from the germline V gene (reference sequence).

This rearrangement joins TRBV11-2 to TRBJ2-5, with a possible D match to TRBD2 (6 bases). Trimming stripped 7 bases from V and 5 bases from J, with 14 bases between. Germline V gives CDR1 SGHAT, CDR2 FQNNGV. This CDR3 region has 13 residues. The CDR3 region is CASNLGTRETQYF. In nucleotides, the CDR3 is TGTGCCAGCAACCTTGGGACTCGGGAGACCCAGTACTTC.

This clone has just one count. The rearrangement joins TRBV14 to TRBJ1-2; tentatively, D is TRBD1 (5 bases). V was shortened by 1 base and J by 8 bases, with 14 bases between the two germline ends. Germline loops: CDR1 SGHDN, CDR2 FVKESK. The CDR3 contains 14 residues. CDR3 nucleotide sequence: TGTGCCAGCAGCCAAGGGTGGGGCCGGCAGGGCTACACCTTC. This encodes CASSQGWGRQGYTF.

This clone was seen more than once but under ten times. The J gene is TRBJ1-1, the V gene TRBV10-1; possible D gene TRBD1, 5 bases. The CDR3 is made up of 15 amino acids. V was trimmed by 2 bases and J by 4 bases, leaving 14 bases between them. The germline CDR1 and CDR2 sequences are WNHNN and SYGVQD (reference sequence). CDR3 amino acids: CASSELRGRGTEAFF. The CDR3, as DNA: TGCGCCAGCAGTGAGCTAAGGGGCCGGGGCACTGAAGCTTTCTTT.

The rearrangement joins TRBV7-9 to TRBJ2-3, with 16 bases that match TRBD2. Germline V CDR1 and CDR2: SEHNR, FQNEAQ (reference sequence). The CDR3 consists of 19 residues. V lost 5 bases to trimming and J lost 1 base; unmatched junction nucleotides: 9. The CDR3 bases are TGTGCCAGCAGCCCAAGGGGACTAGCGGGAGGGCTGGGCACAGATACGCAGTATTTT. This encodes CASSPRGLAGGLGTDTQYF.

The chain couples TRBV9 to TRBJ2-1; either TRBD1 or TRBD2 may fit D (7 bases each). CDR1 is SGDLS and CDR2 is YYNGEE in the germline V gene. Deletions cut 4 bases from V and 0 bases from J, with 14 bases between. This CDR3 is built from 16 residues. The chain's CDR3 is CASSSGGGVSYNEQFF. The CDR3 DNA is TGTGCCAGCAGCTCAGGGGGGGGAGTCTCCTACAATGAGCAGTTCTTC. The whole variable domain, remainder taken from reference TRBV9 and TRBJ2-1, is DSGVTQTPKHLITATGQRVTLRCSPRSGDLSVYWYQQSLDQGLQFLIQYYNGEERAKGNILERFSAQQFPDLHSELNLSSLELGDSALYFCASSSGGGVSYNEQFFGPGTRLTVL.

The sample holds one count of this clone. The V and J genes are TRBV6-1 and TRBJ2-5; 15 nucleotides line up with TRBD2. The DNA end is more similar to TRBJ2-7, so the J call may be wrong. In germline, CDR1 is MNHNS, CDR2 SASEGT. The CDR3 runs 18 residues. The CDR3 DNA sequence: TGTGCCAGCAGTGATCGAGGACTAGCGGGAGGGCCGCGTCTCGAGCAGTACTTC. This translates into CASSDRGLAGGPRLEQYF.

This rearrangement joins TRBV18 to TRBJ2-1; 7 bases agree with TRBD2. Germline loops: CDR1 KGHSH, CDR2 LQKENI. The CDR3 is 18 amino acids. J lost 9 bases, V lost 1 base, and 18 bases had no gene match. Here the CDR3 DNA reads TGTGCCAGCTCACCACAAAGCGGGATGGCCGATGTTAATGGTGAGCAGTTCTTC. Encoded protein: CASSPQSGMADVNGEQFF.

The chain couples TRBV18 to TRBJ1-2; the match to TRBD1 covers 8 bases. V lost 3 bases to trimming and J lost 5 bases; unmatched junction nucleotides: 11. The germline CDR1 and CDR2 sequences are KGHSH and LQKENI. The CDR3 sequence is 16 residues long. The CDR3 bases are TGTGCCAGCTCACCTACCAGCAGGGGGCCGGGGTATGGCTACACCTTC. Translated: CASSPTSRGPGYGYTF.

V gene TRBV2 combines with J gene TRBJ1-5, with D possibly matching TRBD1 (6 bases). Trimming left V 7 bases short and J 3 bases short, with 13 bases between. From germline, CDR1 is SNHLY and CDR2 FYNNEI. The CDR3 is 14 amino acids. The CDR3 DNA reads as TGTGCCAGCATCCCAGACAGGAACAATCAGCCCCAGCATTTT. It yields the protein CASIPDRNNQPQHF.

The chain combines TRBV28 with TRBJ2-2; D unresolved. Germline assignment: CDR1 MDHEN and CDR2 SYDVKM. V lost 6 bases to trimming and J lost 1 base, with 6 bases between them. This CDR3 is 13 amino acids long. The CDR3 DNA sequence: TGTGCCAGCAGATCACGGAACACCGGGGAGCTGTTTTTT. Amino acid sequence: CASRSRNTGELFF.

This chain joins TRBV29-1 and TRBJ1-2; D remains unclear. The V end lost 1 base, the J end lost 6 bases, and 12 bases lay between the germline ends. This CDR3 region has 13 residues. The germline gives CDR1 SQVTM, CDR2 ANQGSEA. The CDR3, as DNA: TGCAGCGTTGAAGCCTTGACTGGTAATGGCTACACCTTC. Translation: CSVEALTGNGYTF.

This clone was found once. This chain connects TRBV11-3 to TRBJ2-5; tentatively, D is TRBD1 or TRBD2 (5 bases each). The CDR3 consists of 14 residues. Trimming removed 2 bases from V and 5 bases from J, with 12 bases in between. Germline V gene data show CDR1 as SGHNT and CDR2 as YENEEA. The CDR3 DNA sequence: TGTGCCAGCAGCTTAAGTGGGGGTTGGGAGACCCAGTACTTC. Protein: CASSLSGGWETQYF.

The chain has TRBV5-1 and TRBJ1-1; D ambiguous. Trimming removed 4 bases from V and 0 bases from J, with 13 bases in between. The CDR3 covers 15 residues. CDR1 and CDR2 (germline): SGHRS, YFSETQ. The CDR3 spells CASSPPTVMNTEAFF. The CDR3 bases are TGCGCCAGCAGCCCACCAACAGTGATGAACACTGAAGCTTTCTTT.

This clone was seen a single time. The chain recombines TRBV7-2 with TRBJ1-4; 9 positions agree with TRBD1. Germline values: CDR1 SGHTA, CDR2 FQGNSA. This CDR3 has 15 residues. Germline trimming cut 0 bases from V and 5 bases from J; bases unmatched to any gene: 1. The CDR3 DNA reads TGTGCCAGCAGCTTAGCCGGGACAGGGAATGAAAAACTGTTTTTT. This gives the protein CASSLAGTGNEKLFF.

This clone was seen just once. The chain has TRBV4-1 and TRBJ1-1; no definite D call. CDR3 length: 15 residues. Trimming stripped 0 bases from V and 4 bases from J, with 12 bases between. Germline values: CDR1 MGHRA, CDR2 YSYEKL. The DNA of the CDR3 is TGCGCCAGCAGCCAAGATTGGCCAGCCCTCACTGAAGCTTTCTTT. Translated: CASSQDWPALTEAFF.

The chain has TRBV5-1 and TRBJ1-6; tentatively, D is TRBD1 (5 bases). CDR3 length: 15 residues. CDR1 is SGHRS, CDR2 YFSETQ, per germline. The V and J ends lost 0 bases and 7 bases respectively, with 11 bases between them. CDR3 sequence: CASSLDPGRNSPLHF. The CDR3 DNA reads TGCGCCAGCAGCTTGGACCCGGGGCGGAATTCACCCCTCCACTTT.

CDR3 coding DNA: TGTGCCAGCAGCCTGACTAGACGAACAGATACGCAGTATTTT. Translation: CASSLTRRTDTQYF. The rearrangement links TRBV5-4 to TRBJ2-3; D perhaps matches TRBD2 (6 bases). V was shortened by 4 bases and J by 3 bases, with 12 bases between the two germline ends. CDR1 SGHNT and CDR2 YYREEE come from the germline V gene (reference sequence). CDR3 length: 14 residues.

The J gene is TRBJ2-7, the V gene TRBV5-1, with a weak D call TRBD2 (5 bases). The V gene's germline CDR1 is SGHRS and CDR2 YFSETQ. V was trimmed by 2 bases and J by 5 bases, leaving 17 bases between them. CDR3 size: 15 residues. In DNA form, the CDR3 reads TGCGCCAGCAGCTTACCTAGTACTAGTTCACACGAGCAGTACTTC. Amino acid sequence: CASSLPSTSSHEQYF.

J is TRBJ2-2 and V is TRBV19; the match to TRBD2 covers 8 bases. CDR1 and CDR2 (germline): LNHDA, SQIVND (reference sequence). This CDR3 comprises 15 residues. Germline trimming cut 11 bases from V and 5 bases from J; bases unmatched to any gene: 13. CDR3 nucleotides: TGTGCCTCCTCTGCGGGAGGAGTTGGGACCGGGGAGCTGTTTTTT. Protein: CASSAGGVGTGELFF.

This clone has more than one count but fewer than ten. The rearrangement joins TRBV28 to TRBJ1-5, with 9 nucleotides matching TRBD1. Germline V gene data show CDR1 as MDHEN and CDR2 as SYDVKM. The CDR3 consists of 14 residues. The V gene end was trimmed by 6 bases and the J gene end by 6 bases; junction bases not matched to a gene: 6. The DNA for the CDR3 is TGTGCCAGCAGCTCGGGACAGGGCGTTCAGCCCCAGCATTTT. Translating gives CASSSGQGVQPQHF.

V gene TRBV19 combines with J gene TRBJ2-5; D could derive from TRBD1 or TRBD2 (5 bases each). The V end lost 1 base, the J end lost 5 bases, and 11 bases lay between the germline ends. This CDR3 comprises 14 residues. Germline V CDR1 and CDR2: LNHDA, SQIVND (reference sequence). CDR3 region: CASSIGAAGETQYF. Written as DNA, the CDR3 is TGTGCCAGTAGTATAGGAGCGGCAGGGGAGACCCAGTACTTC.

The V and J genes are TRBV9 and TRBJ2-5, with D maybe TRBD1 (5 bases). The CDR3 totals 15 residues. V lost 0 bases, J lost 4 bases, and 13 bases lay in between. Germline V gene sequence: CDR1 SGDLS, CDR2 YYNGEE. The CDR3 coding sequence is TGTGCCAGCAGCGTAGGGGCAGGGCTCGTAGAGACCCAGTACTTC. This gives the protein CASSVGAGLVETQYF.

The genes are TRBV7-6 and TRBJ2-7; TRBD1 is a possible D gene (6 bases). The germline V and J ends were trimmed by 1 base and 3 bases, with 13 bases remaining between them. CDR1 and CDR2 from the germline V gene are SGHVS and FNYEAQ. This CDR3 contains 15 residues. Here the CDR3 reads CASSLGGGIGYEQYF. The CDR3 DNA reads TGTGCCAGCAGCTTAGGAGGGGGTATTGGCTACGAGCAGTACTTC.